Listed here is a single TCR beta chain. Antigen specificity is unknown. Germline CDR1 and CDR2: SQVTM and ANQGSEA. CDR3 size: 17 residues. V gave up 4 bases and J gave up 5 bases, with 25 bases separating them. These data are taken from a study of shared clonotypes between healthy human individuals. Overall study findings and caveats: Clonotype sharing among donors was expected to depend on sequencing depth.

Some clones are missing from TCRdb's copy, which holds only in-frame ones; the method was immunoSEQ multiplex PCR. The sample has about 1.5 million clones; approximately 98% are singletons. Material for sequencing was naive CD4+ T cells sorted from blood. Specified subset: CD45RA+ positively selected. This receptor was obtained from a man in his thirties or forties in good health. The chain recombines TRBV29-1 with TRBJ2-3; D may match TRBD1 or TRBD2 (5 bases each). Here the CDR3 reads CSVGGPLGGERVDTQYF. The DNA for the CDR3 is TGCAGCGTTGGGGGCCCCCTTGGGGGAGAAAGAGTAGATACGCAGTATTTT.